This section outlines one TCR beta chain sequence together with its context. TCRdb's table, derived via immunoSEQ multiplex PCR, lists solely in-frame clones and lacks some. Of 120,000 or so clones in the sample, roughly 90% are singletons; the top ten hold 2.5%. This entry comes from a study of control samples from healthy donors and cancer patients. This CDR3 has 18 amino acids. V dropped 7 bases and J dropped 2; count of bases not matched to a gene: 17. CDR1 is SGHRS and CDR2 is YFSETQ in the germline V gene. Source material: blood. The TCR comes from a man between 18 and 29 years old in good health. The rearrangement uses TRBV5-1 and TRBJ2-2; 7 bases agree with TRBD1. The CDR3 region has the DNA TGCGCCAGCGGCTCGAAACCTATAACAGGGGATAACACCGGGGAGCTGTTTTTT. As protein: CASGSKPITGDNTGELFF.